These T cell receptor beta chains were read from a single sample in a study of cytomegalovirus exposure and HLA in healthy donors. Profiled with immunoSEQ multiplex PCR; TCRdb holds only in-frame clones, not every one. The repertoire includes 150,000 to 200,000 clones, around nine tenths of them detected once, and less than 9.5% sits in the top ten. The sequenced material came from PBMCs. These receptor sequences come from a man aged 30 to 39 in good health and CMV-seropositive. The conserved cysteine and the conserved F or W are not part of the CDR3 here.

v_call,j_call,cdr3_aa
TRBV5-1,TRBJ1-1,ASRLEGDTEAF
TRBV27,TRBJ1-5,ASRHGAQGPLNQPQH
TRBV11-2,TRBJ1-2,ASSIRTENYGYT
TRBV5-1,TRBJ2-7,ASSLRGLGLDEQY
TRBV4-3,TRBJ1-2,ASSQDPQTGFRGYGYT
TRBV4-1,TRBJ2-7,ASSQTSTYEQY
TRBV19,TRBJ1-1,ASSMELGSNTEAF
TRBV11-3,TRBJ2-7,ASSLSGRNYEQY
TRBV4-3,TRBJ1-2,ASSPSPQGIYGYT
TRBV25-1,TRBJ2-1,ASSAQGLGDNEQF
TRBV11-2,TRBJ2-7,ASSLAAYEQY
TRBV19,TRBJ1-1,ASSMVRGGSSQAF
TRBV4-1,TRBJ2-7,ASSQDGAYYEQY
TRBV7-2,TRBJ2-3,ASSLAGAYTDTQY
TRBV11-1,TRBJ2-2,ASSLLGGRLNTGELF
TRBV29-1,TRBJ2-1,SAGVGDLYNEQF
TRBV7-2,TRBJ1-2,ASSSLGGAYGYT
TRBV5-6,TRBJ1-2,ASSLAGQGAKGYT
TRBV6-5,TRBJ2-7,ASSPGQDDSYEQY
TRBV7-6,TRBJ2-3,ASSSGTGTDTQY
TRBV19,TRBJ2-1,ASSLQMGQGSNEQF
TRBV5-1,TRBJ1-1,ASSPGQAALNTEAF
TRBV9,TRBJ2-7,ASSVVGRKEQY
TRBV5-1,TRBJ1-5,ASSDMGGNQPQH
TRBV5-1,TRBJ1-6,ASSLELGGSPLH
TRBV25-1,TRBJ1-2,ASSGSGTATYGYT
TRBV9,TRBJ2-3,ASSVGRGDTQY
TRBV4-1,TRBJ1-1,ASSRVGTQSNTEAF
TRBV5-6,TRBJ2-2,ASSFMAPSAGELF
TRBV4-3,TRBJ2-1,ASSQDRTSGAAGQF
TRBV4-1,TRBJ2-1,ASSQTSGGGRWNEQF
TRBV11-3,TRBJ2-7,ASSLRGPYEQY
TRBV4-3,TRBJ2-1,ASSQDRAYNEQF
TRBV7-2,TRBJ2-5,ASSLMVAGGETQY
TRBV18,TRBJ2-7,ASAGLAGGQHPVYEQY
TRBV6-5,TRBJ1-5,ASSYSRGQPQH
TRBV7-2,TRBJ2-1,ASSLAGTSANNEQF
TRBV9,TRBJ2-2,ASSVLAGGHTGELF
TRBV11-1,TRBJ2-1,ASGWGQVNNEQF
TRBV7-2,TRBJ1-1,ASSHDSTLTEAF
TRBV5-6,TRBJ2-2,ASSSYVGELF
TRBV7-8,TRBJ1-1,ATSLGSKTGEAF
TRBV30,TRBJ2-2,AWGLRDTGTGELF
TRBV18,TRBJ2-1,ASSLSFGTSGARNEQF
TRBV28,TRBJ1-4,ASISRTFNEKLF
TRBV9,TRBJ2-5,ASSVREDRGTETQY
TRBV5-1,TRBJ1-5,ASSFVGGNQPQH
TRBV5-1,TRBJ2-7,ASSLELAGVHEQY
TRBV6-5,TRBJ1-3,ASSPLDRAGNTIY
TRBV7-6,TRBJ1-6,ASSFEQLNSPLH
TRBV6-5,TRBJ1-1,ASSYSGANTEAF
TRBV25-1,TRBJ1-6,ASSTRFGGLSPLH
TRBV5-1,TRBJ2-1,ASERFPGTSGENEQF
TRBV6-5,TRBJ1-1,ASFLLLNTEAF